Shown below are 29 T cell receptor beta chains from a single sample sequenced in a study of regulatory T cells in long-lasting Graves disease. Assembly of TCR beta libraries relied on iRepertoire HTBI primers together with Arm-PCR of CDR3 regions. One entry per CDR3 protein results from TCRdb running MiXCR on the multiplex PCR reads. The table shows around 460,000 distinct CDR3 sequences, with about 22% occurring only once. Time point meaning: persistent/refractory GD, antithyroid drugs over 5 years with positive TRAb. With RNA extracted from PBMCs as input, the TCR library was made. This material consisted of peripheral blood mononuclear cells (PBMCs), taken when the disease was refractory, from a patient treated with antithyroid drugs. The receptor set was obtained from a female donor with Graves disease.

The chain has TRBV20-1 and TRBJ2-1; D is ambiguous. The CDR3 has 14 residues. Trimming removed 2 bases from V and 3 bases from J, with 11 bases in between. The germline V gene encodes CDR1 DFQATT and CDR2 SNEGSKA (reference sequence). The CDR3: CSARSGRNYNEQFF. For the CDR3, the DNA is TGCAGTGCTAGAAGTGGCAGAAACTACAATGAGCAGTTCTTC.

Ten or more counts support this clonotype. The V and J genes are TRBV6-1 and TRBJ1-5; no firm D call. Germline V gives CDR1 MNHNS, CDR2 SASEGT. The V gene lost 4 bases and the J gene lost 3 bases, with 13 bases spanning the gap. The CDR3 totals 15 residues. The CDR3 nucleotides are TGTGCCAGCAGTGGCCCAGGAACCTCCAATCAGCCCCAGCATTTT. It is translated as CASSGPGTSNQPQHF.

This clonotype was counted many times. The chain carries TRBV7-6 and TRBJ1-4; D call uncertain. This CDR3 has 15 amino acids. Germline V CDR1 and CDR2: SGHVS, FNYEAQ. V was pared by 5 bases and J by 7 bases, with 17 bases between. CDR3: CASSLNGEPPEKLFF. The DNA of the CDR3 is TGTGCCAGCAGCCTCAACGGCGAGCCTCCTGAAAAACTGTTTTTT.

This clonotype was observed a handful of times. This chain uses TRBV19 with TRBJ1-5; TRBD1 agrees at 9 bases. The V segment lost 6 bases and the J segment 4 bases; nucleotides outside the gene matches: 4. The V gene's germline CDR1 is LNHDA and CDR2 SQIVND (reference sequence). The CDR3 is 14 residues long. The chain's CDR3 is CASRRGQGNQPQHF. Here the CDR3 DNA reads TGTGCCAGTAGGCGGGGACAGGGTAATCAGCCCCAGCATTTT.

The rearrangement joins TRBV7-9 to TRBJ2-1; TRBD2 agrees at 10 bases. J lost 9 bases, V lost 5 bases, and 7 bases had no gene match. There are 14 residues in the CDR3. Germline V gene lookup returns CDR1 SEHNR and CDR2 FQNEAQ (reference sequence). Here the CDR3 reads CASSEAGGPGEQFF. The CDR3 bases are TGTGCCAGCAGCGAAGCGGGAGGGCCTGGTGAGCAGTTCTTC.

Comment on this clonotype: This clone may be a read error of a much larger clone one base away. The chain combines TRBV28 with TRBJ2-7; 10 bases match TRBD2. Germline CDR1 MDHEN, CDR2 SYDVKM. V was clipped by 3 bases and J by 5 bases; unmatched bases: 7. There are 15 residues in the CDR3. CDR3 sequence (DNA): TGTGCCAGCAGTTTTCCAGCGGGAGGGAACCACGAGCAGTACTTC. Its protein product is CASSFPAGGNHEQYF.

This clonotype was found many times. A read error may be the cause here, since a much bigger clone is one base away. The chain is built from TRBV2 and TRBJ1-4; D perhaps matches TRBD1 (5 bases). Deletions cut 3 bases from V and 12 bases from J, with 20 bases between. The germline gives CDR1 SNHLY, CDR2 FYNNEI. There are 15 residues in the CDR3. Written as DNA, the CDR3 is TGTGCCAGCAGTGATCGGGGGATGGCAGGCGAAGAACTGTTTTTT. Protein: CASSDRGMAGEELFF.

This clonotype has ten or more counts. CDR3 protein: CASSKQTMNTEAFF. As DNA, the CDR3 is TGTGCCAGCAGTAAACAGACAATGAACACTGAAGCTTTCTTT. The chain carries TRBV2 and TRBJ1-1, with no clear D. This CDR3 contains 14 residues. Trimming shortened V by 5 bases and J by 0 bases, and 10 bases separated the two germline ends. Germline lookup yields CDR1 SNHLY and CDR2 FYNNEI.

J is TRBJ2-5 and V is TRBV4-3; D perhaps matches TRBD1 (5 bases). Germline V gene lookup returns CDR1 LGHNA and CDR2 YSLEER. Trimming removed 0 bases from V and 8 bases from J, with 10 bases in between. The CDR3 totals 13 residues. Written as DNA, the CDR3 is TGCGCCAGCAGCCAAGAGCCCAGGGATACCCAGTACTTC. It is translated as CASSQEPRDTQYF.

This clonotype was seen a few times. This chain joins TRBV5-4 and TRBJ2-1, with no clear D. The V gene lost 2 bases and the J gene lost 8 bases, with 8 bases spanning the gap. CDR3 length: 12 residues. The V gene's germline CDR1 is SGHNT and CDR2 YYREEE (reference sequence). CDR3: CASSLAWDEQFF. CDR3 DNA sequence: TGTGCCAGCAGCTTAGCGTGGGATGAGCAGTTCTTC.

This clonotype was observed many times. The J gene is TRBJ1-1, the V gene TRBV7-9, with D tentatively TRBD1 (5 bases). Trimming took 6 bases from V and 3 from J, leaving 11 bases between them. This CDR3 is 13 amino acids long. Germline assignment: CDR1 SEHNR and CDR2 FQNEAQ (reference sequence). The CDR3 DNA reads TGTGCCAGCAGAGGTTGGGACGACACTGAAGCTTTCTTT. Protein product: CASRGWDDTEAFF.

This chain joins TRBV30 and TRBJ2-2, with a weak D call TRBD2 (7 bases). The CDR3 covers 16 residues. V lost 3 bases to trimming and J lost 2 bases, with 16 bases between them. The germline CDR1 and CDR2 sequences are GTSNPN and SVGIG (reference sequence). The CDR3 region is CAWSHQGTTNTGELFF. CDR3 coding DNA: TGTGCCTGGAGCCATCAGGGGACTACTAACACCGGGGAGCTGTTTTTT. Filled out from reference TRBV30 and TRBJ2-2, the complete variable domain reads SQTIHQWPATLVQPVGSPLSLECTVEGTSNPNLYWYRQAAGRGLQLLFYSVGIGQISSEVPQNLSASRPQDRQFILSSKKLLLSDSGFYLCAWSHQGTTNTGELFFGEGSRLTVL.

A few counts support this clonotype. The CDR3 spells CASSLTRQATEAFF. The CDR3, as DNA: TGTGCCAGCAGTTTAACCCGACAGGCCACTGAAGCTTTCTTT. The rearrangement links TRBV27 to TRBJ1-1; possibly TRBD1 for D (6 bases). V was cut by 2 bases and J by 4 bases, with 11 bases left in between. Germline lookup yields CDR1 MNHEY and CDR2 SMNVEV (reference sequence). The CDR3 runs 14 residues.

The chain is built from TRBV28 and TRBJ1-3; D possibly corresponds to TRBD1 (6 bases). V lost 5 bases to trimming and J lost 3 bases, with 14 bases between them. The length of the CDR3 is 15 residues. The germline V gene encodes CDR1 MDHEN and CDR2 SYDVKM. CDR3 bases: TGTGCCAGCAGTGTTGGGGGCGCAGGTGGAAACACCATATATTTT. Translation gives CASSVGGAGGNTIYF. The full variable domain, with the rest looked up from reference TRBV28 and TRBJ1-3, is DVKVTQSSRYLVKRTGEKVFLECVQDMDHENMFWYRQDPGLGLRLIYFSYDVKMKEKGDIPEGYSVSREKKERFSLILESASTNQTSMYLCASSVGGAGGNTIYFGEGSWLTVV.

This clonotype was detected a few times. V and J are TRBV7-9 and TRBJ2-7; no reliable D call. Trimming shortened V by 5 bases and J by 6 bases, and 17 bases separated the two germline ends. There are 14 residues in the CDR3. The germline V gene has CDR1 SEHNR and CDR2 FQNEAQ (reference sequence). This CDR3 is CASSPPVRHSEQYF. In nucleotides, the CDR3 is TGTGCCAGCAGCCCACCTGTGAGGCATTCCGAGCAGTACTTC. Using reference TRBV7-9 and TRBJ2-7 for the parts outside the CDR3, the full variable domain is DTGVSQNPRHKITKRGQNVTFRCDPISEHNRLYWYRQTLGQGPEFLTYFQNEAQLEKSRLLSDRFSAERPKGSFSTLEIQRTEQGDSAMYLCASSPPVRHSEQYFGPGTRLTVT.

This clonotype was counted ten times or more. This chain joins TRBV5-1 and TRBJ2-2; no definite D call. In germline, CDR1 is SGHRS, CDR2 YFSETQ. The germline V and J ends were trimmed by 1 base and 0 bases, with 10 bases remaining between them. The CDR3 consists of 16 residues. The CDR3 here is CASSLRWGSNTGELFF. DNA for the CDR3: TGCGCCAGCAGCTTGAGGTGGGGATCGAACACCGGGGAGCTGTTTTTT.

In DNA, the CDR3 is TGTGCCAGCAGTTTTCGACCTGCTAATGAAGCTTTCTTT. It translates to CASSFRPANEAFF. This chain links TRBV27 with TRBJ1-1; D is unresolved. The V end lost 3 bases, the J end lost 7 bases, and 12 bases lay between the germline ends. The CDR3 extends over 13 amino acids. CDR1 and CDR2 from the germline V gene are MNHEY and SMNVEV (reference sequence).

In its sample, this clonotype was seen many times. The chain links TRBV11-3 to TRBJ2-7; possibly TRBD1 for D (5 bases). Germline V gene data show CDR1 as SGHNT and CDR2 as YENEEA. Trimming removed 2 bases at V and 6 bases at J, with 14 bases between. This CDR3 region has 14 residues. CDR3 DNA sequence: TGTGCCAGCAGCTTACAGGGCGTATCGGCCGAGCAGTACTTC. Amino acids: CASSLQGVSAEQYF. Using reference TRBV11-3 and TRBJ2-7 for the parts outside the CDR3, the full variable domain is EAGVVQSPRYKIIEKKQPVAFWCNPISGHNTLYWYLQNLGQGPELLIRYENEEAVDDSQLPKDRFSAERLKGVDSTLKIQPAELGDSAVYLCASSLQGVSAEQYFGPGTRLTVT.

J is TRBJ1-1 and V is TRBV3-1; no clear D gene. Per the germline V gene, CDR1 is LGHDT and CDR2 is YNNKEL (reference sequence). Trimming took off 1 base at V and 11 bases at J, with 11 bases between the two ends. The CDR3 has 12 amino acids. The CDR3 reads CASSQGGAGAFF. CDR3 DNA sequence: TGTGCCAGCAGCCAAGGGGGTGCGGGGGCTTTCTTT.

The rearrangement links TRBV7-9 to TRBJ1-6; D might be TRBD1 (5 bases). V lost 2 bases to trimming and J lost 7 bases, with 12 bases between them. Germline CDR1 is SEHNR and CDR2 is FQNEAQ (reference sequence). The CDR3 is 15 residues long. The CDR3 is CASSLSGPTNSPLHF. Written as DNA, the CDR3 is TGTGCCAGCAGCTTATCGGGGCCTACCAATTCACCCCTCCACTTT.

The chain has TRBV7-9 and TRBJ2-3; 9 positions agree with TRBD1. Trimming at V came to 11 bases and at J to 6 bases, leaving 12 bases not matched to a gene. Germline assignment: CDR1 SEHNR and CDR2 FQNEAQ (reference sequence). CDR3 length equals 14 residues. For the CDR3, the DNA is TGTGCCGCTCAGCAGGGACAGGGTGATGATACGCAGTATTTT. It is translated as CAAQQGQGDDTQYF.

The chain recombines TRBV10-1 with TRBJ2-2, with unresolved D. The CDR3 runs 12 residues. V was clipped by 3 bases and J by 6 bases, with 5 bases between them. CDR1 and CDR2 (germline): WNHNN, SYGVQD (reference sequence). DNA for the CDR3: TGCGCCAGCAGTGATATGCCCGGGGAGCTGTTTTTT. It translates to CASSDMPGELFF.

As concerns this clonotype: A read error may be the cause here, since a much bigger clone is one base away. As the CDR3 is not closed by the conserved phenylalanine or tryptophan, this likely results from a read error. The rearrangement links TRBV6-9 to TRBJ2-5; tentative D call: TRBD2 (7 bases). V lost 3 bases and J 1 base, leaving 12 bases between the germline ends. Per the germline V gene, CDR1 is MNHGY and CDR2 is SVAAGI. This CDR3 region has 15 residues. The CDR3 bases are TGTGCCAGCAGTTACCTCGGGGGGCTCCAAGAGACCCAGTACTCC. Encoded protein: CASSYLGGLQETQYS.

This clonotype was counted at least ten times. The gene calls are TRBV7-2 and TRBJ2-5; a weak D match, TRBD2 (5 bases). Germline values: CDR1 SGHTA, CDR2 FQGNSA. Trimming left V 5 bases short and J 4 bases short, with 11 bases between. This CDR3 contains 13 residues. CDR3 loop: CASSPFGGETQYF. In DNA form, the CDR3 reads TGTGCCAGCAGCCCGTTTGGAGGAGAGACCCAGTACTTC.

At least ten counts were recorded for this clonotype. The gene calls are TRBV10-3 and TRBJ2-7; 9 bases align to TRBD1. The CDR3 length is 16 residues. Germline V gene data show CDR1 as ENHRY and CDR2 as SYGVKD. V shed 6 bases and J 3 bases; nucleotides not matched to a gene: 12. The CDR3 sequence: CAISGQGWGGGYEQYF. The CDR3 DNA sequence: TGTGCCATCAGCGGACAGGGGTGGGGTGGAGGCTACGAGCAGTACTTC.

On this clonotype: Being one base from a much bigger clone, this may be a read error. The rearrangement links TRBV29-1 to TRBJ1-1, with 7 bases identical to TRBD1. The CDR3 consists of 14 residues. CDR1 and CDR2 from the germline V gene are SQVTM and ANQGSEA. V shed 6 bases, J shed 3 bases, and the junction held 10 bases outside the gene matches. CDR3 region: CSVVRGTADTEAFF. The CDR3 DNA sequence: TGCAGCGTAGTTCGGGGGACAGCGGACACTGAAGCTTTCTTT.

There are a few counts of this clonotype. The genes are TRBV15 and TRBJ2-1; D gene unclear. The CDR3 covers 13 residues. V was cut by 2 bases and J by 11 bases, with 13 bases left in between. The V gene's germline CDR1 is LNHNV and CDR2 YYDKDF (reference sequence). Written as DNA, the CDR3 is TGTGCCACCAGCAGAACCCGGATTGGACAGCAGTTCTTC. Translating it yields CATSRTRIGQQFF.

The gene calls are TRBV10-3 and TRBJ2-7, with a tentative D call TRBD1 (6 bases). V shed 7 bases and J shed 7 bases, with 20 bases lying between them. This CDR3 spans 14 amino acids. Germline assignment: CDR1 ENHRY and CDR2 SYGVKD. CDR3 DNA sequence: TGTGCCATCACCCGAGAGGGGGACCGTAGGGAGCAGTACTTC. Translation gives CAITREGDRREQYF.

Ten or more counts support this clonotype. DNA of the CDR3: TGTGCCAGCAGCCCTCAGTCCCCGGCAGGGAAGGGGTCACCCCTCCACTTT. It encodes CASSPQSPAGKGSPLHF. The chain links TRBV7-3 to TRBJ1-6; weak D call: TRBD1 (5 bases). The germline CDR1 and CDR2 sequences are SGHTA and FQGTGA. V was clipped by 5 bases and J by 10 bases, with 24 bases between them. The CDR3 runs to 17 residues.